This entry describes one TCR beta chain. The antigen is undetermined. With V trimmed by 3 bases and J by 0 bases, 3 bases remained unmatched. Germline V lookup: CDR1 SEHNR, CDR2 FQNEAQ (reference sequence). This CDR3 spans 15 amino acids. The sample is drawn from a study of OX40 agonist ivuxolimab in advanced cancers. The wider study: The treatment was a fully human IgG2 OX40 agonist, ivuxolimab. Broader study findings: CD4+ and CD8+ T cells in blood underwent clonal expansion by week 6 at 0.1 to 3.0 mg/kg.

Assay: immunoSEQ multiplex PCR; the TCRdb copy retains only in-frame clones and omits some. The sample includes about 64,000 clones, roughly four fifths seen only once; the top ten take approximately 5.2%. The sample here was CD4+ or CD8+ T cells sorted from blood, taken in a trial of the OX40 agonist ivuxolimab. The origin of this receptor is an adult with an advanced solid tumor such as melanoma, head and neck, liver or kidney cancer. The chain uses TRBV7-9 and TRBJ2-3, with 7 bases matching TRBD2. CDR3 region: CASSFSGYSTDTQYF. CDR3 DNA sequence: TGTGCCAGCAGCTTTAGCGGGTATAGCACAGATACGCAGTATTTT.